This T cell receptor (beta chain) stems from a study of cytomegalovirus exposure and HLA in healthy donors. Background on the study: The study placed 70% to 90% of its approximately 380 genotyped donors in the Caucasian-associated ancestry cluster. Study results and caveats: Roughly 170 TCR beta chains were listed as cytomegalovirus-associated. Immune exposure information comprised only CMV serostatus.

Trimming shortened V by 7 bases and J by 9 bases, and 25 bases separated the two germline ends. The CDR3 consists of 16 residues. CDR1 is LNHNV and CDR2 is YYDKDF in the germline V gene (reference sequence). As concerns this clone: Antigen unknown.

The PCR was carried out with 60 Vbeta primers and 13 Jbeta primers. Some clones are missing from TCRdb's copy, which holds only in-frame ones; the method was immunoSEQ multiplex PCR. Found here are around 100,000 clones, approximately 66% of them singletons; the top ten hold roughly 3%. This receptor was taken from a woman aged 45-65 years in good health and CMV-seronegative. Input material: PBMCs. The chain combines TRBV15 with TRBJ2-1; tentative D call: TRBD1 (7 bases). CDR3 nucleotides: TGTGCCACCACCACTACGGAGGGGGCGCCCGAGGGTGAGCAGTTCTTC. As protein: CATTTTEGAPEGEQFF.